A selection of T cell receptor beta chains follows, all from one sample in a study of blood T cells in healthy people across ages. Using its own MiXCR run on the 5' RACE reads, TCRdb lists one record per CDR3 protein. The sample includes about 1.7 million distinct CDR3 sequences, 28% of them seen just once. Sequenced material: blood. The receptor set was obtained from a woman aged 25 to 45 in good health. CDR3s include the opening cysteine and the closing phenylalanine or tryptophan. D genes are given only for firm matches. Some rows mark clone size as missing; the rest say once, few, many or name a class of expanded clone.

j_gene | len | abundance | v_gene | d_gene | CDR3aa | CDR3nt
TRBJ2-4 | 13 | NA | TRBV7-9 | NA | CASSPAGVKEQYF | TGTGCCAGCAGCCCCGCTGGGGTAAAGGAGCAGTACTTC
TRBJ1-1 | 15 | NA | TRBV27 | TRBD1 | CASSRLGQINTEAFF | TGTGCCAGCAGCCGACTGGGACAGATAAACACTGAAGCTTTCTTT
TRBJ2-6 | 16 | few | TRBV25-1 | NA | CASSPPVGTGANVLTF | TGTGCCAGCAGTCCCCCTGTCGGTACCGGGGCCAACGTCCTGACTTTC
TRBJ2-2 | 15 | NA | TRBV12-3/TRBV12-4 | NA | CASSFPRPRNGELFF | TGTGCCAGCAGTTTTCCTCGGCCACGCAACGGGGAGCTGTTTTTT
TRBJ2-1 | 16 | NA | TRBV12-5 | TRBD2 | CASGLITGRGSGEQFF | TGTGCTAGTGGTTTGATTACCGGGAGGGGTTCCGGTGAGCAGTTCTTC
TRBJ2-2 | 16 | NA | TRBV3-1 | NA | CASSHPPSGNTGELFF | TGTGCCAGCAGCCACCCCCCCTCCGGGAACACCGGGGAGCTGTTTTTT
TRBJ2-6 | 19 | few | TRBV9 | TRBD1 | CASSVAPGQFSSGANVLTF | TGTGCCAGCAGCGTAGCCCCGGGACAGTTCAGCTCTGGGGCCAACGTCCTGACTTTC
TRBJ1-6 | 13 | NA | TRBV10-3 | NA | CAIRGTDDSPLHF | TGTGCCATCAGAGGGACCGATGATTCACCCCTCCACTTT
TRBJ2-5 | 13 | many | TRBV6-5 | TRBD2 | CASSGSGGETQYF | TGTGCCAGCAGTGGATCGGGGGGAGAGACCCAGTACTTC
TRBJ2-3 | 15 | NA | TRBV5-1 | TRBD1 | CASSLGTGYEDTQYF | TGCGCCAGCAGCTTGGGGACAGGGTACGAAGATACGCAGTATTTT
TRBJ1-1 | 12 | few | TRBV7-9 | NA | CAIQGLNTEAFF | TGTGCCATCCAGGGTTTGAACACTGAAGCTTTCTTT
TRBJ1-1 | 13 | NA | TRBV20-1 | NA | CSASKGGVTEAFF | TGCAGTGCTAGTAAGGGAGGTGTGACTGAAGCTTTCTTT
TRBJ2-6 | 16 | NA | TRBV7-2 | NA | CASSSTRGFGANVLTF | TGTGCCAGCAGCTCAACCAGGGGCTTTGGGGCCAACGTCCTGACTTTC
TRBJ2-6 | 16 | NA | TRBV20-1 | NA | CSADGGGWSGANVLTF | TGCAGTGCGGATGGAGGGGGCTGGAGTGGGGCCAACGTCCTGACTTTC
TRBJ2-7 | 17 | few | TRBV7-2 | TRBD2 | CASSLVAGAPLPYEQYF | TGTGCCAGCAGCTTAGTAGCGGGAGCCCCCCTCCCTTACGAGCAGTACTTC
TRBJ2-3 | 15 | NA | TRBV19 | TRBD1 | CASRVTGGRTDTQYF | TGTGCCAGTAGAGTAACAGGGGGCCGCACAGATACGCAGTATTTT
TRBJ1-5 | 13 | NA | TRBV29-1 | NA | CSAAQAEGGAQHF | TGCAGCGCCGCCCAGGCTGAGGGGGGGGCCCAGCATTTT
TRBJ2-5 | 14 | many | TRBV29-1 | NA | CSVAVVGQQETQYF | TGCAGCGTTGCGGTCGTTGGGCAGCAAGAGACCCAGTACTTC
TRBJ2-1 | 15 | NA | TRBV24-1 | TRBD2 | CATSSSGPPYNEQFF | TGTGCCACCAGTTCTAGCGGACCTCCCTACAATGAGCAGTTCTTC
TRBJ2-3 | 15 | many | TRBV20-1 | TRBD2 | CSAHLAGGGGRPQYF | TGCAGTGCCCATCTCGCGGGAGGGGGGGGCCGCCCGCAGTATTTT
TRBJ1-1 | 14 | NA | TRBV12-5 | NA | CASGPQPDPTEAFF | TGTGCTAGTGGTCCCCAGCCGGATCCCACTGAAGCTTTCTTT
TRBJ2-7 | 14 | NA | TRBV10-3 | TRBD2 | CAIRESGDFYEQYF | TGTGCCATCAGGGAAAGCGGGGACTTCTACGAGCAGTACTTC
TRBJ2-7 | 15 | NA | TRBV5-5 | TRBD1 | CTGREAGQVAYEQYF | TGTACCGGCAGGGAGGCGGGACAGGTCGCCTACGAGCAGTACTTC
TRBJ2-5 | 16 | few | TRBV4-3 | TRBD2 | CASSQGRGLNPETQYF | TGCGCCAGCAGCCAAGGGAGGGGACTAAACCCAGAGACCCAGTACTTC
TRBJ2-7 | 13 | many | TRBV9 | NA | CASSAGLGIEQYF | TGTGCCAGCAGCGCGGGACTGGGTATAGAGCAGTACTTC
TRBJ2-7 | 15 | many | TRBV12-3/TRBV12-4 | TRBD2 | CASSYRREVSYEQYF | TGTGCCAGCAGTTACAGGCGGGAGGTTTCCTACGAGCAGTACTTC
TRBJ2-7 | 14 | many | TRBV5-1 | TRBD1 | CASRLGQGYYEQYF | TGCGCCAGCAGGTTGGGACAGGGTTACTACGAGCAGTACTTC
TRBJ2-1 | 16 | NA | TRBV27 | TRBD2 | CASSFPGTSGGARQFF | TGTGCCAGCAGTTTCCCCGGGACTAGCGGGGGGGCCCGGCAGTTCTTC
TRBJ2-4 | 16 | many | TRBV5-6 | TRBD1 | CASSPARQGTKNIQYF | TGTGCCAGCAGCCCGGCTAGACAGGGAACCAAAAACATTCAGTACTTC
TRBJ2-4 | 13 | few | TRBV5-6 | TRBD1 | CASSKGQQNIQYF | TGTGCCAGCAGCAAGGGACAGCAAAACATTCAGTACTTC
TRBJ2-3 | 15 | few | TRBV18 | NA | CASTALQGTTDTQYF | TGTGCCAGCACCGCCTTGCAGGGGACAACAGATACGCAGTATTTT
TRBJ2-7 | 14 | NA | TRBV18 | NA | CASSPVRSAYEQYF | TGTGCCAGCTCACCGGTCAGGAGTGCCTACGAGCAGTACTTC
TRBJ2-1 | 16 | few | TRBV4-3 | TRBD2 | CASSQDRASGVNEQFF | TGCGCCAGCAGCCAAGATAGGGCTAGCGGGGTAAATGAGCAGTTCTTC
TRBJ2-1 | 20 | few | TRBV3-1 | TRBD2 | CASSQRMLAGGSGTYNEQFF | TGTGCCAGCAGCCAAAGGATGTTAGCGGGGGGTTCCGGGACCTACAATGAGCAGTTCTTC
TRBJ1-5 | 14 | many | TRBV12-3/TRBV12-4 | NA | CASSSQAGGQPQHF | TGTGCCAGCAGCAGTCAAGCCGGAGGTCAGCCCCAGCATTTT
TRBJ1-2 | 14 | many | TRBV27 | NA | CASSLSPDNYGYTF | TGTGCCAGCAGTTTATCTCCGGATAACTATGGCTACACCTTC
TRBJ2-6 | 19 | many | TRBV28 | TRBD1 | CASSSNMGQFSSGANVLTF | TGTGCCAGCAGTTCCAATATGGGACAGTTTAGCTCTGGGGCCAACGTCCTGACTTTC
TRBJ2-6 | 15 | NA | TRBV14 | NA | CASSQARPGANVLTF | TGTGCCAGCAGCCAAGCCCGTCCTGGGGCCAACGTCCTGACTTTC
TRBJ2-1 | 14 | NA | TRBV15 | TRBD1 | CATSRGTGGNEQFF | TGTGCCACCAGCAGAGGGACAGGGGGTAATGAGCAGTTCTTC
TRBJ2-7 | 16 | NA | TRBV6-2/TRBV6-3 | NA | CASEPGAKLGTYEQYF | TGTGCCAGCGAGCCGGGAGCCAAACTGGGAACCTACGAGCAGTACTTC
TRBJ1-2 | 12 | many | TRBV29-1 | NA | CSFSGSIYGYTF | TGCAGCTTCTCGGGAAGCATCTATGGCTACACCTTC
TRBJ2-5 | 14 | NA | TRBV12-3/TRBV12-4 | NA | CASTSGLLQETQYF | TGTGCCAGCACCTCGGGGTTATTGCAAGAGACCCAGTACTTC
TRBJ2-1 | 14 | NA | TRBV5-6 | TRBD1 | CASRPGGRYNEQFF | TGTGCCAGCCGTCCAGGGGGCCGGTACAATGAGCAGTTCTTC
TRBJ2-3 | 15 | few | TRBV6-5 | TRBD1 | CASSYNAGGVHTQYF | TGTGCCAGCAGTTACAATGCAGGGGGCGTGCATACGCAGTATTTT
TRBJ1-2 | 15 | NA | TRBV20-1 | NA | CSASVPGMGRYGYTF | TGCAGTGCTAGTGTTCCGGGGATGGGTCGGTATGGCTACACCTTC
TRBJ2-1 | 17 | NA | TRBV6-6 | TRBD2 | CASSPIAGVSSTNEQFF | TGTGCCAGCAGTCCAATAGCGGGAGTATCGTCAACCAATGAGCAGTTCTTC
TRBJ1-3 | 14 | NA | TRBV29-1 | NA | CSVELDTAGDTIYF | TGCAGCGTTGAATTGGACACGGCCGGAGACACCATATATTTT
TRBJ2-7 | 12 | NA | TRBV29-1 | NA | CSVKTENYEQYF | TGCAGCGTGAAGACCGAAAACTACGAGCAGTACTTC
TRBJ1-5 | 16 | NA | TRBV4-3 | TRBD1 | CASSQEGGTGGQPQHF | TGCGCCAGCAGCCAAGAAGGGGGGACAGGGGGTCAGCCCCAGCATTTT
TRBJ2-7 | 13 | few | TRBV29-1 | NA | CSVTVFNLYEQYF | TGCAGCGTCACGGTTTTCAACCTCTACGAGCAGTACTTC
TRBJ2-1 | 16 | NA | TRBV2 | TRBD2 | CASSTLGLAGYNEQFF | TGTGCCAGCAGTACCCTAGGACTAGCGGGTTACAATGAGCAGTTCTTC
TRBJ2-1 | 15 | many | TRBV7-2 | TRBD2 | CASSMRGGPYNEQFF | TGTGCCAGCAGCATGCGGGGGGGACCCTACAATGAGCAGTTCTTC
TRBJ2-3 | 13 | NA | TRBV7-4 | NA | CASSSPLRDTQYF | TGTGCCAGCAGCTCCCCCCTCAGGGATACGCAGTATTTT
TRBJ2-1 | 15 | NA | TRBV7-2 | NA | CASSEGVSSYNEQFF | TGTGCCAGCAGCGAGGGGGTTAGCTCCTACAATGAGCAGTTCTTC
TRBJ1-1 | 15 | NA | TRBV5-1 | TRBD1 | CASSWVTGGRTEAFF | TGCGCCAGCAGCTGGGTTACAGGGGGCAGGACTGAAGCTTTCTTT